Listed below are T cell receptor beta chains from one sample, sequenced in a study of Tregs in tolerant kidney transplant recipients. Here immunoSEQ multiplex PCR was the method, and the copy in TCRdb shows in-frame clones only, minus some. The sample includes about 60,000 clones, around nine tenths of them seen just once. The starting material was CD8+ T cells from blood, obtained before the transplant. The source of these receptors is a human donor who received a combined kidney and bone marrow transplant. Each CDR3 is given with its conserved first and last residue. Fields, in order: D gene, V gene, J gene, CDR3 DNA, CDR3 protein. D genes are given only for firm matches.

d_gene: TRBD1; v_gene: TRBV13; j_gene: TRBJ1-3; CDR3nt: TGTGCCAGCAGCCGACAGGGGAGCTCTGGAAACACCATATATTTT; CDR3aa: CASSRQGSSGNTIYF
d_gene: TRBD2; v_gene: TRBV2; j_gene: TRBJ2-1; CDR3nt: TGTGCCAGCAGTGAAGACCTAGCGGGAGGAATCGATGAGCAGTTCTTC; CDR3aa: CASSEDLAGGIDEQFF
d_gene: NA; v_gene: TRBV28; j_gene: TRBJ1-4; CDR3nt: TGTGCCAGCAGTTTAGGGGGGGATGAAAAACTGTTTTTT; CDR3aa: CASSLGGDEKLFF
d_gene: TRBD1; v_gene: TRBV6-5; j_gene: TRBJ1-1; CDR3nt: TGTGCCAGCAGTTACTTTCGGGACAGGGGTTTCACTGAAGCTTTCTTT; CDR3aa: CASSYFRDRGFTEAFF
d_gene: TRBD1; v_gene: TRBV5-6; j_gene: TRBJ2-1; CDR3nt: TGTGCCAGCAGCTCAGGACAGGGTGAGGCCAATGAGCAGTTCTTC; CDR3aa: CASSSGQGEANEQFF
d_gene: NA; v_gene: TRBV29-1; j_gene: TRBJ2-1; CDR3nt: TGCAGCGTTGCGTTGGGGGCGTGGGACAATGAGCAGTTCTTC; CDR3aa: CSVALGAWDNEQFF
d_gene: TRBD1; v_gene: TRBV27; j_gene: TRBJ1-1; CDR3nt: TGTGCCAGCAGCCATACAGGGGGTTTAAACACTGAAGCTTTCTTT; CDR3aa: CASSHTGGLNTEAFF
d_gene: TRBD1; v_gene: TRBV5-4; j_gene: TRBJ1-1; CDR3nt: TGTGCCAGCACCTCAATAGGGACAGGGGAAACTGAAGCTTTCTTT; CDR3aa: CASTSIGTGETEAFF
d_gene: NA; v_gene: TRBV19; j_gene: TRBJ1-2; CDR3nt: TGTGCCAGTAGTATTGGCAGGGCTCCCTATGGCTACACCTTC; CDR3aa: CASSIGRAPYGYTF
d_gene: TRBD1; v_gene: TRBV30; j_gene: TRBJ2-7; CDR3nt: TGTGCCTGGAGTGGGGGGACAGTTGGGGAGCAGTACTTC; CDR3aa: CAWSGGTVGEQYF
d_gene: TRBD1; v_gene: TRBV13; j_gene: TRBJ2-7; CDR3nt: TGTGCCAGCAGCTTCGGGACAGCCATAAGCATTCCCTCCTACGAGCAGTACTTC; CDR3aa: CASSFGTAISIPSYEQYF
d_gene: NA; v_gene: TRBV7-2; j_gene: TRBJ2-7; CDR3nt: TGTGCCAGCAGCTCATCACAAAACTACGAGCAGTACTTC; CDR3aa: CASSSSQNYEQYF
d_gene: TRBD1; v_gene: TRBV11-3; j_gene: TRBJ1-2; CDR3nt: TGTGCCAGCAGCTTGAAAAACCCAGGGGACAGACGTTTCATTGGCTACACCTTC; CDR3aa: CASSLKNPGDRRFIGYTF
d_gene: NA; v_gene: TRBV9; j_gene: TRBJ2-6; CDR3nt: TGTGCCAGCAGTCTTACAGTCTCTGGGGCCAACGTCCTGACTTTC; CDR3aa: CASSLTVSGANVLTF